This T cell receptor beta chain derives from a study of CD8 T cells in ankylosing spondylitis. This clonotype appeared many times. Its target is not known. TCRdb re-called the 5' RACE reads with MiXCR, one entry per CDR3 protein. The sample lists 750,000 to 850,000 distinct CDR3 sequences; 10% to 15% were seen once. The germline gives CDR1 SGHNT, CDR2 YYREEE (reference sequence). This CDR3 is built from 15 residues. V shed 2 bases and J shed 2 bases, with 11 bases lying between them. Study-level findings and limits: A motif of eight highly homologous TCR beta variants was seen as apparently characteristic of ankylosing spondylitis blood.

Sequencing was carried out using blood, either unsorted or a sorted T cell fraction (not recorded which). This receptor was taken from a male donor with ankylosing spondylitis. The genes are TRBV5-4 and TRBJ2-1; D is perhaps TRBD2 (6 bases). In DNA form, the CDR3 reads TGTGCCAGCAGCTTAGACTCGGGAGCCTACAATGAGCAGTTCTTC. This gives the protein CASSLDSGAYNEQFF.